A single sample is the source of the 9 T cell receptor beta chains below, sequenced in a study of cytomegalovirus exposure and HLA in healthy donors. Researchers ran the PCR with 60 Vbeta and 13 Jbeta primers. TCRdb's table, derived via immunoSEQ multiplex PCR, lists solely in-frame clones and lacks some. The table records over 150,000 clones, about 71% of them present only once. What was sequenced was PBMCs. Receptors were obtained from a man in his forties or fifties in good health and CMV-seronegative.

The J gene is TRBJ1-3, the V gene TRBV7-2; no definite D call. Trimming took off 1 base at V and 0 bases at J, with 7 bases between the two ends. The CDR3 is made up of 15 amino acids. Germline V gene sequence: CDR1 SGHTA, CDR2 FQGNSA. The CDR3: CASSLGQSSGNTIYF. CDR3 coding DNA: TGTGCCAGCAGCTTAGGACAATCCTCTGGAAACACCATATATTTT.

Regarding this clone: In the same sample, other DNA sequences code for this CDR3. The chain joins TRBV5-1 to TRBJ2-3; D is unclear. Trimming took off 5 bases at V and 0 bases at J, with 10 bases between the two ends. Germline V lookup: CDR1 SGHRS, CDR2 YFSETQ. This CDR3 is built from 14 residues. CDR3 sequence reads: CASRAGPSTDTQYF. The CDR3 coding sequence is TGCGCCAGCAGAGCAGGCCCTAGCACAGATACGCAGTATTTT. The full variable domain, rest sourced from reference TRBV5-1 and TRBJ2-3, is KAGVTQTPRYLIKTRGQQVTLSCSPISGHRSVSWYQQTPGQGLQFLFEYFSETQRNKGNFPGRFSGRQFSNSRSEMNVSTLELGDSALYLCASRAGPSTDTQYFGPGTRLTVL.

This chain uses TRBV4-1 with TRBJ1-4; D is undetermined. Per the germline V gene, CDR1 is MGHRA and CDR2 is YSYEKL. Deletions cut 4 bases from V and 5 bases from J, with 8 bases between. The CDR3 totals 13 residues. The DNA for the CDR3 is TGCGCCAGCAGCCGCTGGCGGAATGAAAAACTGTTTTTT. Encoded protein: CASSRWRNEKLFF.

The chain combines TRBV29-1 with TRBJ2-7; 7 positions agree with TRBD2. The V gene's germline CDR1 is SQVTM and CDR2 ANQGSEA. Losses at the gene ends were 4 bases for V and 0 bases for J; bases not matched to a gene: 6. This CDR3 comprises 14 residues. In DNA, the CDR3 is TGCAGCGTTGGGGTCCGGGAGGTCTCCTACGAGCAGTACTTC. This codes for CSVGVREVSYEQYF.

As regards this clone: The sample contains more than one DNA sequence encoding this CDR3. This chain joins TRBV6-5 and TRBJ1-5; D ambiguous. V gave up 2 bases and J gave up 3 bases, with 11 bases separating them. The CDR3 is 15 residues long. Looked up from germline, CDR1 is MNHEY and CDR2 is SVGAGI. The CDR3 nucleotides are TGTGCCAGCAGTTACGCATCAGGTTACAATCAGCCCCAGCATTTT. This codes for CASSYASGYNQPQHF.

CDR3 region: CASSRGTGGSDSNQPQHF. In DNA, the CDR3 is TGTGCCAGTAGCCGAGGGACAGGGGGATCCGATAGCAATCAGCCCCAGCATTTT. This rearrangement joins TRBV19 to TRBJ1-5; 11 bases line up with TRBD1. The CDR3 has 18 amino acids. V shed 6 bases, J shed 0 bases, and the junction held 10 bases outside the gene matches. Germline V CDR1 and CDR2: LNHDA, SQIVND (reference sequence). Full variable domain (missing parts from reference TRBV19 and TRBJ1-5): DGGITQSPKYLFRKEGQNVTLSCEQNLNHDAMYWYRQDPGQGLRLIYYSQIVNDFQKGDIAEGYSVSREKKESFPLTVTSAQKNPTAFYLCASSRGTGGSDSNQPQHFGDGTRLSIL.

As DNA, the CDR3 is TGTGCCAGCAGCCAAAGCCCCGGACAGGCCTACGAGCAGTACTTC. As protein: CASSQSPGQAYEQYF. V and J are TRBV14 and TRBJ2-7; 7 nucleotides line up with TRBD1. The J segment lost 2 bases and the V segment lost 2 bases, leaving 6 bases of the junction unmatched. CDR1 SGHDN and CDR2 FVKESK come from the germline V gene. The CDR3 spans 15 residues.

V gene TRBV29-1 combines with J gene TRBJ2-1, with D maybe TRBD2 (5 bases). V shed 5 bases and J shed 4 bases, with 15 bases lying between them. This CDR3 is 14 amino acids long. Germline V gene data show CDR1 as SQVTM and CDR2 as ANQGSEA. In nucleotides, the CDR3 is TGCAGCGTTTCCGATTCCGGGAAATACAATGAGCAGTTCTTC. It translates to CSVSDSGKYNEQFF.

This clone was found a few times. The chain uses TRBV19 and TRBJ1-5, with a weak D call TRBD1 (6 bases). The germline gives CDR1 LNHDA, CDR2 SQIVND (reference sequence). V dropped 3 bases and J dropped 4 bases, with 10 bases sitting between them. The CDR3 length is 14 residues. CDR3 residues: CASSIFRGNQPQHF. DNA of the CDR3: TGTGCCAGTAGTATTTTCAGGGGTAATCAGCCCCAGCATTTT.